The sequence of this TCR beta chain was determined in a study of T cells after yellow fever vaccination. 5'RACE template switching produced TCR cDNA carrying a universal primer site and UMIs. TCRdb passed the 5' RACE reads through MiXCR, listing each CDR3 protein once. This table holds some 240,000 distinct CDR3 sequences, about 3.5% found once. Study-level findings and limits: Weaker in magnitude, the secondary response showed a faster peak on day 5 versus 15. A limited proportion of clonotypes was detected within both the CD4 and CD8 compartments. Booster sampling recovered most clones from primary vaccination (approximately 97% CD4, approximately 90% CD8).

This clonotype was seen ten or more times. The antigen is undetermined. This sequence originates from a man aged 18 to 30 who received the YFV17D yellow fever vaccine. The sample consisted of PBMCs, taken 15 days after the yellow fever booster vaccination.

The CDR3 is CASSWGTGEAFF. CDR3 nucleotides: TGTGCCAGCAGTTGGGGGACAGGGGAAGCTTTCTTT. This chain links TRBV12-3 or TRBV12-4 with TRBJ1-1; TRBD1 matches 9 bases. V was clipped by 4 bases and J by 8 bases; unmatched bases: 2. The CDR3 runs to 12 residues.